These T cell receptor beta chains were read from a single sample in a study of cytomegalovirus exposure and HLA in healthy donors. The assay was immunoSEQ multiplex PCR, and TCRdb's table has in-frame clones only and misses some. This table has 90,000 or so clones, 85% appearing once. The sample taken for sequencing was PBMCs. These receptors all stem from a man in his late teens or twenties in good health and CMV-seropositive. Both conserved end residues are part of each CDR3. The D gene is left open where the match is weak. Where a row states a size, it is once, few, many or the class of an expanded clone; other rows omit it.

CDR3nt,CDR3aa,j_gene,v_gene,abundance,d_gene
TGTGCCAGCAGTCCCGACCGGCACAGGGGACTAGCGGGAGACTTACTATACAATGAGCAGTTCTTC,CASSPDRHRGLAGDLLYNEQFF,TRBJ2-1,TRBV28,-,TRBD2
TGTGCCAGCAGTTGGACAGGGGAGAATGACAATCAGCCCCAGCATTTT,CASSWTGENDNQPQHF,TRBJ1-5,TRBV27,few,TRBD1
TGCGCCAGCAGCCAAGAGACTCGCGGGAGTGCGGCTGGCAATGAGCAGTTCTTC,CASSQETRGSAAGNEQFF,TRBJ2-1,TRBV4-1,-,TRBD2
TGTGCCAGCACGGCAGGGCAGGATGAGCAGTTCTTC,CASTAGQDEQFF,TRBJ2-1,TRBV6-1,-,-
TGTGCCAGCAGTCCAGCCGGGGGACCGAGGCCAGATACGCAGTATTTT,CASSPAGGPRPDTQYF,TRBJ2-3,TRBV27,-,-
TGTGCCAGCAGTTTCGGACAGGGATTCTATGGCTACACCTTC,CASSFGQGFYGYTF,TRBJ1-2,TRBV28,-,TRBD1
TGTGCCAGTAGTCCACAGGGTATGGGAAACACCATATATTTT,CASSPQGMGNTIYF,TRBJ1-3,TRBV19,-,-
TGCGCCAGCAGCGAGCAGGGGAATGAGCAGTTCTTC,CASSEQGNEQFF,TRBJ2-1,TRBV10-1,few,-
TGCGCCAGCAGCCATCCGGCAGGGGACCTTAACACCGGGGAGCTGTTTTTT,CASSHPAGDLNTGELFF,TRBJ2-2,TRBV4-1,-,-
TGCGCCAGCAGCTTGGGAGGCCAGGGACAAGAGACCCAGTACTTC,CASSLGGQGQETQYF,TRBJ2-5,TRBV5-1,-,-
TGTGCCAGCAGCAGGCGGGGTTATAGCAATCAGCCCCAGCATTTT,CASSRRGYSNQPQHF,TRBJ1-5,TRBV5-6,once,-
TGTGCCAGCAGCCTCGCGACAGAGAACACTGAAGCTTTCTTT,CASSLATENTEAFF,TRBJ1-1,TRBV13,once,-
TGTGCCAGCAGCTGGGAGGGAGACGGATCTTTGTATGGCTACACCTTC,CASSWEGDGSLYGYTF,TRBJ1-2,TRBV7-8,once,-
TGTGCCAGCAGTGACGGTGGCGGGGACGAGCAGTACTTC,CASSDGGGDEQYF,TRBJ2-7,TRBV2,-,-
TGTGCCAGCAGTATAGACCGGGACAGAACCTACGAGCAGTACTTC,CASSIDRDRTYEQYF,TRBJ2-7,TRBV6-5,few,TRBD1
TGTGCCATCAGTGTTAAAAAGACAGGGAGCACTAACTATGGCTACACCTTC,CAISVKKTGSTNYGYTF,TRBJ1-2,TRBV10-3,-,TRBD1
TGCGCCAGCAGCTTAATAGCGCTCGGGGCCAACGTCCTGACTTTC,CASSLIALGANVLTF,TRBJ2-6,TRBV5-1,-,-
TGTGCCAGCAGCTTAGTAACTAGCGGGTCCCAAGAGACCCAGTACTTC,CASSLVTSGSQETQYF,TRBJ2-5,TRBV7-2,-,TRBD2
TGTGCCAGCAGCGCCGACAGGGGGCGAAGCGGGGAGCTGTTTTTT,CASSADRGRSGELFF,TRBJ2-2,TRBV5-4,-,TRBD1
TGTGCCAGCAGCCTAGGGTCCACGGGGGACACCATATATTTT,CASSLGSTGDTIYF,TRBJ1-3,TRBV6-5,-,-
TGTGCCAGCAGCCAGGGACAGGGGACGGCCTACGAGCAGTACTTC,CASSQGQGTAYEQYF,TRBJ2-7,TRBV5-6,-,TRBD1
TGTGCCACCAGCCCCGACAGGGGCAGAGGAAACACCATATATTTT,CATSPDRGRGNTIYF,TRBJ1-3,TRBV15,-,TRBD1
TGCGCCAGCAGCTTGGTGGTAGGGGGCACAGATACGCAGTATTTT,CASSLVVGGTDTQYF,TRBJ2-3,TRBV5-1,once,-
TGTGCCAGCAGTCCTCTACGACTAGCGGGTAACCTTCGGAATGCTGGGGCCAACGTCCTGACTTTC,CASSPLRLAGNLRNAGANVLTF,TRBJ2-6,TRBV27,few,TRBD2
TGTGCCAGCAGTGACCGCGGCAGGGCCAATCAGCCCCAGCATTTT,CASSDRGRANQPQHF,TRBJ1-5,TRBV6-1,-,-
TGTGCCAGCAGTTACGCGGACACCGGAAACACCATATATTTT,CASSYADTGNTIYF,TRBJ1-3,TRBV6-6,-,-
TGTGCCAGCAGCTCGGAGGGCAATGAGCAGTTCTTC,CASSSEGNEQFF,TRBJ2-1,TRBV11-2,-,-